Sequencing of this TCR beta chain was carried out in a study of blood T cell repertoires in COVID-19. This CDR3 has 13 residues. Germline-derived CDR1 and CDR2 are SGDLS and YYNGEE. V was shortened by 2 bases and J by 7 bases, with 12 bases between the two germline ends. Participants spanned ages roughly 18 to 95 years and resided in about 24 US areas. TCRdb keeps only in-frame clones here, not all; method: immunoSEQ multiplex PCR. This sample carries roughly 280,000 clones, approximately 89% of them seen once, and the ten largest clones take 1.5% to 2%. Input material: PBMCs or T cells enriched from blood (not recorded which). This receptor was taken from a woman aged 60-75 years who had recovered from COVID-19. V is TRBV9 and J is TRBJ1-2; D is ambiguous. The CDR3 DNA reads as TGTGCCAGCAGCGTTAATTGGAGGTTTGGCTACACCTTC. Amino acid sequence: CASSVNWRFGYTF. The whole variable domain, filled in from reference TRBV9 and TRBJ1-2, reads DSGVTQTPKHLITATGQRVTLRCSPRSGDLSVYWYQQSLDQGLQFLIQYYNGEERAKGNILERFSAQQFPDLHSELNLSSLELGDSALYFCASSVNWRFGYTFGSGTRLTVV.